This T cell receptor beta chain was observed in a study of long-term antiretroviral therapy in people with HIV. General observations from the study: Diversity went up after ART and still fell short of transplant donor controls. Missing from the dataset were any data on ART adherence, viral resistance or therapy changes.

This clone was seen a handful of times. Antigen unknown. The V gene's germline CDR1 is LNHDA and CDR2 SQIVND (reference sequence). The CDR3 spans 15 residues. V shed 3 bases, J shed 3 bases, and the junction held 7 bases outside the gene matches. The authors ran the immunoSEQ assay, v3.0, at survey level. The data were produced by immunoSEQ multiplex PCR, yet TCRdb's version contains in-frame clones alone and is incomplete. This sample carries tens of thousands of clones, roughly 82% of them seen once, and the ten largest clones take roughly 14%. Inclusion required at least two post-ART and at least one pre-ART PBMC samples.

Sequences were derived from unsorted PBMCs, sampled 0.3 years after starting antiretroviral therapy. The clonotype comes from a man younger than 30 with HIV. The chain combines TRBV19 with TRBJ2-7; TRBD1 agrees at 8 bases. The CDR3 DNA sequence: TGTGCCAGTAGTATCGGACAGGGTATCATCTACGAGCAGTACTTC. Translating it yields CASSIGQGIIYEQYF.